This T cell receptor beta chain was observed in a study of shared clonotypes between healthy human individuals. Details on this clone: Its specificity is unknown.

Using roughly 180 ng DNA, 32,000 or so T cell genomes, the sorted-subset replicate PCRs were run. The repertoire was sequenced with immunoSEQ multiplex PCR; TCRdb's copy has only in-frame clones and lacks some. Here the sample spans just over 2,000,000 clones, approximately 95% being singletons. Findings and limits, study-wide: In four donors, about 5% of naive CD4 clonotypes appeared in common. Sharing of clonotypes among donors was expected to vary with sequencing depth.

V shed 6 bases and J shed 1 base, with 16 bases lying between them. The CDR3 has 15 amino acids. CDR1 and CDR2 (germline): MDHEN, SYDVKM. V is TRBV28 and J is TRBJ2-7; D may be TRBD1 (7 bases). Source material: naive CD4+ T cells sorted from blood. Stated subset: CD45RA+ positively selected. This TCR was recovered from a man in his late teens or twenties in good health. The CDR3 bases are TGTGCCAGCAGGGCGGCACAGGGGACTTCCTACGAGCAGTACTTC. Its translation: CASRAAQGTSYEQYF.